This TCR beta chain was profiled in a study of follicular helper T cells after annual influenza vaccination. Documented time point: 2014-2015 season, 7 days after vaccination. Only in-frame clones appear in the TCRdb table, and some are missing; sequencing was by immunoSEQ multiplex PCR. The profile shows several thousand clones, about 82% of them singletons. Trimming removed 1 base at V and 7 bases at J, with 11 bases between. Germline V gene data show CDR1 as KGHSH and CDR2 as LQKENI. The CDR3 is made up of 14 amino acids. The source was CXCR5+ CD38- circulating T follicular helper cells from blood, collected 7 days after influenza vaccination. Subset defined: circulating Tfh, non-naive CD4+CXCR5+PD-1+ (ICOS+CD38+ or ICOS-CD38-). This clonotype originated in an adult who received the influenza vaccine. The chain joins TRBV18 to TRBJ1-5; D gene ambiguous. The CDR3: CASSPRETSQPQHF. CDR3 nucleotide sequence: TGTGCCAGCTCACCACGGGAGACCTCCCAGCCCCAGCATTTT.